This is a list of T cell receptor beta chains from one sample in a study of cytomegalovirus exposure and HLA in healthy donors. Assay used: immunoSEQ multiplex PCR; TCRdb lists only in-frame clones, some missing. The repertoire has some 110,000 clones, 75% to 85% of them found once; the top ten carry 3% to 4.5%. The specimen was PBMCs. The receptors here all came from a man between 35 and 55 years old in good health and CMV-seronegative. The CDR3 runs from the conserved cysteine through the conserved F or W. A D gene is named only where the DNA matches it firmly. For some rows the clone size is stated as once, few or many, or as a class when expanded; others skip it.

clone_size j_call v_call d_call cdr3_aa cdr3_nt
NA TRBJ1-1 TRBV28 NA CASSLGGAYKGTEAFF TGTGCCAGCAGTTTAGGGGGGGCGTATAAGGGCACTGAAGCTTTCTTT
NA TRBJ1-1 TRBV15 NA CATSSASTEAFF TGTGCCACCAGCAGCGCCAGTACTGAAGCTTTCTTT
few TRBJ2-2 TRBV6-6 TRBD2 CASSPWGLASTGELFF TGTGCCAGCAGTCCCTGGGGACTAGCGTCCACCGGGGAGCTGTTTTTT
NA TRBJ2-7 TRBV6-1 NA CASRTALGAYEQYF TGTGCCAGCCGGACAGCCCTCGGGGCCTACGAGCAGTACTTC
NA TRBJ2-1 TRBV28 TRBD1 CASSPGTGSYNEQFF TGTGCCAGCAGTCCAGGGACAGGATCCTACAATGAGCAGTTCTTC
NA TRBJ2-2 TRBV4-3 TRBD2 CASSQEAPLTSGGPHTGELFF TGCGCCAGCAGCCAAGAAGCGCCTTTGACTAGCGGGGGCCCACACACCGGGGAGCTGTTTTTT
NA TRBJ2-1 TRBV25-1 TRBD2 CASSESTGGSYNEQFF TGTGCCAGCAGTGAATCGACGGGGGGCTCCTACAATGAGCAGTTCTTC
NA TRBJ1-6 TRBV2 NA CASSSGSSLNSPLHF TGTGCCAGCAGTTCCGGGTCCTCACTCAATTCACCCCTCCACTTT
NA TRBJ1-1 TRBV7-9 NA CASSLGTYTEAFF TGTGCCAGCAGCTTAGGAACTTACACTGAAGCTTTCTTT
NA TRBJ2-7 TRBV5-1 TRBD1 CASSLGQGDYEQYF TGCGCCAGCAGCTTGGGACAGGGTGATTACGAGCAGTACTTC
NA TRBJ2-7 TRBV5-4 NA CASSLNARWDEQYF TGTGCCAGCAGCTTGAACGCCAGGTGGGACGAGCAGTACTTC
NA TRBJ2-1 TRBV29-1 TRBD2 CSTQRGVTYNEQFF TGCAGCACACAGCGGGGGGTCACCTACAATGAGCAGTTCTTC
NA TRBJ1-1 TRBV7-9 TRBD1 CASSPGRILSGQGVMAFF TGTGCCAGCAGCCCGGGCCGTATTCTCTCCGGACAGGGGGTTATGGCTTTCTTT
few TRBJ1-1 TRBV9 NA CASSGQTALNTEAFF TGTGCCAGCAGCGGACAGACAGCTTTGAACACTGAAGCTTTCTTT
NA TRBJ2-5 TRBV5-8 TRBD1 CASSQDREETQYF TGTGCCAGCAGCCAGGACAGGGAGGAGACCCAGTACTTC
NA TRBJ1-6 TRBV19 TRBD1 CASTETQGFNSPLHF TGTGCCAGTACGGAGACACAGGGGTTTAATTCACCCCTCCACTTT
NA TRBJ2-2 TRBV7-9 NA CASSFSGDGTGELFF TGTGCCAGCAGCTTTTCGGGGGATGGAACCGGGGAGCTGTTTTTT
NA TRBJ2-5 TRBV4-3 NA CASSQDRQETQYF TGCGCCAGCAGCCAAGACAGACAAGAGACCCAGTACTTC
once TRBJ2-7 TRBV28 NA CASSPRDLTYEQYF TGTGCCAGCAGTCCTCGGGACTTAACCTACGAGCAGTACTTC
NA TRBJ1-3 TRBV5-1 NA CASSPNSGNTIYF TGCGCCAGCAGCCCAAACTCTGGAAACACCATATATTTT
once TRBJ1-2 TRBV14 NA CASSPRTVFYGYTF TGTGCCAGCAGCCCGCGGACAGTATTCTATGGCTACACCTTC
NA TRBJ1-4 TRBV27 NA CASSARLGINEKLFF TGTGCCAGCAGTGCCCGACTCGGAATCAATGAAAAACTGTTTTTT
NA TRBJ1-1 TRBV5-3 TRBD1 CARSLAGGSSNTEAFF TGTGCCAGAAGCTTGGCAGGGGGCAGTTCGAACACTGAAGCTTTCTTT
NA TRBJ1-1 TRBV5-6 NA CASCGSNTEAFF TGTGCCAGTTGCGGGTCGAACACTGAAGCTTTCTTT
NA TRBJ2-5 TRBV4-1 TRBD2 CASSQGGSGGKETQYF TGCGCCAGCAGCCAAGGAGGGAGCGGGGGGAAAGAGACCCAGTACTTC
NA TRBJ1-2 TRBV19 NA CASSTWTTGYGYTF TGTGCCAGTAGTACCTGGACTACCGGGTATGGCTACACCTTC
NA TRBJ2-7 TRBV27 NA CASSLDTNYEQYF TGTGCCAGCAGTTTAGACACAAACTACGAGCAGTACTTC
NA TRBJ1-1 TRBV7-6 TRBD1 CASSSDRDRWTEAFF TGTGCCAGCAGCTCTGACCGGGACAGGTGGACTGAAGCTTTCTTT
NA TRBJ1-5 TRBV6-5 NA CASSIGGPNNQPQHF TGTGCCAGCAGTATCGGGGGACCGAACAATCAGCCCCAGCATTTT
NA TRBJ2-1 TRBV7-6 TRBD2 CASRVGTSDRYEQFF TGTGCCAGCAGGGTTGGGACTAGTGATCGCTATGAGCAGTTCTTC
NA TRBJ1-6 TRBV2 NA CASSSINPRLNSPLHF TGTGCCAGCAGCTCCATCAATCCCCGGTTGAATTCACCCCTCCACTTT
NA TRBJ2-5 TRBV2 NA CASNLEETQYF TGTGCCAGCAACCTAGAAGAGACCCAGTACTTC
NA TRBJ2-3 TRBV9 TRBD1 CASSVGTGGGTDTQYF TGTGCCAGCAGCGTAGGGACAGGGGGAGGGACAGATACGCAGTATTTT
NA TRBJ2-2 TRBV7-8 TRBD2 CASSSLLAGENTGELFF TGTGCCAGCAGCTCCTTGTTAGCGGGGGAGAACACCGGGGAGCTGTTTTTT
NA TRBJ2-3 TRBV2 NA CASSERTAGPSTDTQYF TGTGCCAGCAGTGAAAGGACCGCGGGTCCCAGCACAGATACGCAGTATTTT
NA TRBJ1-1 TRBV7-2 NA CASSPRTVTEAFF TGTGCCAGCAGCCCGAGGACAGTCACTGAAGCTTTCTTT
NA TRBJ1-1 TRBV6-5 NA CASSPGTLTEAFF TGTGCCAGCAGTCCCGGGACACTCACTGAAGCTTTCTTT
NA TRBJ1-1 TRBV16 NA CASSLDRRILTEAFF TGTGCCAGCAGCCTGGACAGAAGGATCCTCACTGAAGCTTTCTTT
few TRBJ1-2 TRBV7-8 NA CASSPQGLGGYTF TGTGCCAGCAGCCCTCAGGGATTGGGTGGCTACACCTTC
NA TRBJ1-6 TRBV7-9 NA CASSLYSSRYNSPLHF TGTGCCAGCAGCTTATACAGCTCCAGATATAATTCACCCCTCCACTTT
NA TRBJ1-2 TRBV5-1 TRBD1 CASAITPGQGNYGYTF TGCGCCAGCGCCATAACACCGGGACAGGGGAACTATGGCTACACCTTC
NA TRBJ1-1 TRBV10-3 NA CAIGRRGTEAFF TGTGCCATCGGGAGGAGAGGCACTGAAGCTTTCTTT
NA TRBJ1-1 TRBV5-4 NA CASSSPRGGGQLVMNTEAFF TGTGCCAGCAGCTCCCCAAGGGGGGGCGGTCAACTTGTAATGAACACTGAAGCTTTCTTT
once TRBJ2-7 TRBV7-2 NA CASSSATGYEQYF TGTGCCAGCAGCTCCGCCACGGGCTACGAGCAGTACTTC
NA TRBJ1-1 TRBV4-1 TRBD1 CASSQEAGTVGRAFF TGCGCCAGCAGCCAAGAGGCCGGGACAGTCGGGCGGGCTTTCTTT
NA TRBJ1-5 TRBV6-6 NA CASSLQGHNQPQHF TGTGCCAGCAGTTTGCAGGGCCATAATCAGCCCCAGCATTTT
NA TRBJ2-5 TRBV6-5 NA CASSYMRGGDQTQYF TGTGCCAGCAGTTACATGCGGGGCGGAGACCAGACCCAGTACTTC
NA TRBJ1-2 TRBV21-1 NA CASSKEGTEGYTF TGTGCCAGCAGCAAAGAAGGGACAGAGGGCTACACCTTC
NA TRBJ1-2 TRBV29-1 NA CSVGGAGDDGYTF TGCAGCGTTGGTGGGGCAGGGGATGATGGCTACACCTTC
NA TRBJ1-6 TRBV13 TRBD1 CASSLRWDRDSPLHF TGTGCCAGCAGCTTGCGGTGGGACAGGGATTCACCCCTCCACTTT
NA TRBJ2-1 TRBV7-9 TRBD2 CASSPRGAGGHNEQFF TGTGCCAGCAGCCCCCGGGGGGCGGGGGGACACAATGAGCAGTTCTTC
NA TRBJ1-5 TRBV4-1 NA CASSPGGGNQPQHF TGCGCCAGCAGCCCGGGAGGGGGCAATCAGCCCCAGCATTTT
NA TRBJ1-2 TRBV28 NA CASSLWGQVGGYTF TGTGCCAGCAGTTTATGGGGCCAGGTAGGAGGCTACACCTTC